This TCR beta chain was found in a study of shared clonotypes between healthy human individuals. Study-wide findings and caveats: Lower generation probabilities were found for non-shared clonotypes than for those shared by all four donors.

The CDR3 extends over 14 amino acids. V was shortened by 5 bases and J by 6 bases, with 17 bases between the two germline ends. The germline gives CDR1 LNHDA, CDR2 SQIVND (reference sequence). Measured with immunoSEQ multiplex PCR; TCRdb has only the in-frame clones, and not every one. Among some 2,000,000 clones, less than 95% were seen once, and the ten largest hold roughly 1%. In the naive CD8 group, cells lacked CD45RO and were positively selected for CCR7, so terminally differentiated effector memory CD45RA+ cells were left out. As for this clone: Its antigen is not identified.

The chain couples TRBV19 to TRBJ2-7, with a possible D match to TRBD2 (5 bases). The specimen sequenced was naive CD8+ T cells sorted from blood. The clonotype comes from a man aged 18 to 35 in good health. In nucleotides, the CDR3 is TGTGCCAGTAGTTTAGTACACGGAGGTCCCGAGCAGTACTTC. It encodes CASSLVHGGPEQYF.